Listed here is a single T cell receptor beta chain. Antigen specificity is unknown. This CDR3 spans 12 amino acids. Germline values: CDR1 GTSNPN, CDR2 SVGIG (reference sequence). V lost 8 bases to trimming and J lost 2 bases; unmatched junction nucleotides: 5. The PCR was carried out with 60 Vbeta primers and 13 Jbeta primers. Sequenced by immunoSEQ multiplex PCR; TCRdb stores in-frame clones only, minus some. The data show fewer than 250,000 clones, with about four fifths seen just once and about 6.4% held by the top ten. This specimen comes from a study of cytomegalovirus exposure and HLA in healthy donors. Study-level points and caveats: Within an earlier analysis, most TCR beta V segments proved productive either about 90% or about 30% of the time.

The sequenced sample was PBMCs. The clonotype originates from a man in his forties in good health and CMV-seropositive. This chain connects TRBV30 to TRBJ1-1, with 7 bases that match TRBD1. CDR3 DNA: TGTGCCACACACAGGGGAAACACTGAAGCTTTCTTT. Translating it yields CATHRGNTEAFF.